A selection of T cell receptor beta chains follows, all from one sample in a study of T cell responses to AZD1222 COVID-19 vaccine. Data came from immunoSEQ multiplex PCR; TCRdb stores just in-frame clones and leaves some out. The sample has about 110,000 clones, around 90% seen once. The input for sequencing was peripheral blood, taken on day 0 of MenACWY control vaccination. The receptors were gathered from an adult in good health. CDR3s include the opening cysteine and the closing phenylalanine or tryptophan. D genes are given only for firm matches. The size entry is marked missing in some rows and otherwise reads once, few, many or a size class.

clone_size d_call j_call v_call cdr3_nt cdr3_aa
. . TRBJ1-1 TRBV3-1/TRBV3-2 TGTGCCAGCAGCCAAGGAGGGACATGGAACACTGAAGCTTTCTTT CASSQGGTWNTEAFF
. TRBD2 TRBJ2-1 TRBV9 TGTGCCAGCAGCGCCCGCTGGGGGGGGAACAATGAGCAGTTCTTC CASSARWGGNNEQFF
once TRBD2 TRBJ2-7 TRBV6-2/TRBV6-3 TGTGCCAGCAGTTCTCCTCGGGCTAGCGGGGGATACGAGCAGTACTTC CASSSPRASGGYEQYF
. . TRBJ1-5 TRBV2 TGTGCCAGCAGTGAACAGGGGAATCAGCCCCAGCATTTT CASSEQGNQPQHF
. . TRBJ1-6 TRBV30 TGTGCCTGGAGTGTACCCTGGGAGAGCTCCTATAATTCACCCCTCCACTTT CAWSVPWESSYNSPLHF
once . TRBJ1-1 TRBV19 TGTGCCACGGTACCGAGGGGGGCGAGGAACGAAGCTTTCTTT CATVPRGARNEAFF
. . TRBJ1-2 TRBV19 TGTGCCAGTAGTCTGTCGAGTTCGGGGGTTAACTATGGCTACACCTTC CASSLSSSGVNYGYTF
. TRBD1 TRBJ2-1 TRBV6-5 TGTGCCAGCAGTTCCTCCCCGGACAGGTCGAATGAGCAGTTCTTC CASSSSPDRSNEQFF
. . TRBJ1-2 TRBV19 TGTGCCAGTAGTATAGATCTATGGAAGGGTCCTAACTATGGCTACACCTTC CASSIDLWKGPNYGYTF
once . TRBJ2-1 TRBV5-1 TGCGCCAGCAGCTCCGGGCGTGGGAACTACTACAATGAGCAGTTCTTC CASSSGRGNYYNEQFF
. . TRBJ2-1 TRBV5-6 TGTGCCAGCAGCTTGCGAGGGGGGGCCGAGGGTGAGCAGTTCTTC CASSLRGGAEGEQFF
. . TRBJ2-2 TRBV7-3 TGTGCCAGCAGCCGCAACACCGGGGAGCTGTTTTTT CASSRNTGELFF
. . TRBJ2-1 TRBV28 TGTGCCAGCAGTCCACAGACAGGGACTATCGGCTACAATGAGCAGTTCTTC CASSPQTGTIGYNEQFF
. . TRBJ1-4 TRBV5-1 TGCGCCAGCAGATCAGGGACTAATGAAAAACTGTTTTTT CASRSGTNEKLFF
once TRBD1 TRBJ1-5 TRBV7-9 TGTGCCAGCAGCGGGGGACAGGGTGGTCTTAGCAATCAGCCCCAGCATTTT CASSGGQGGLSNQPQHF
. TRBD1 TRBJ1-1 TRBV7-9 TGTGCCAGCAGCTGGGACAGGGTCGGGACTGAAGCTTTCTTT CASSWDRVGTEAFF
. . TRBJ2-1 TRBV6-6 TGTGCCAGCAGTCATTTCTCCGGGACTCACTATATCACCTACAATGAGCAGTTCTTC CASSHFSGTHYITYNEQFF
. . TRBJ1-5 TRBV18 TGTGCCAGCTCACCGACAGCTAGGTCGGGGGATAGCAATCAGCCCCAGCATTTT CASSPTARSGDSNQPQHF
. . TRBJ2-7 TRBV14 TGTGCCAGCAGCAAGACAAGCAACTACGAGCAGTACTTC CASSKTSNYEQYF
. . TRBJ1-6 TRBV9 TGTGCCAGCAGCGTTGGGGACGGGAATTCACCCCTCCACTTT CASSVGDGNSPLHF
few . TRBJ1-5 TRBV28 TGTGCCAGCAGTTTCCCCTCGGGTATACTGCCCCAGCATTTT CASSFPSGILPQHF
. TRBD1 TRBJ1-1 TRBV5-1 TGCGCCAGCAGCTGGGGACAGGGGGCCCCTTCGGCTGAAGCTTTCTTT CASSWGQGAPSAEAFF
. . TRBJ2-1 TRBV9 TGTGCCAGCAGCGTAGTTCGTGGGGTGTACAATGAGCAGTTCTTC CASSVVRGVYNEQFF
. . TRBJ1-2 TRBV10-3 TGTGCCATCAGTGAGGATCCGGGCTGGGGTGGCTACACCTTC CAISEDPGWGGYTF
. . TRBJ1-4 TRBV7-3 TGTGCCAGCAGCTTAATGGGACAAGGCAATGAAAAACTGTTTTTT CASSLMGQGNEKLFF
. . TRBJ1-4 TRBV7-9 TGTGCCAGCAGCACGGGGGAAAAACTGTTTTTT CASSTGEKLFF
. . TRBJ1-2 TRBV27 TGTGCCAGCAGTTCCCGGGCTTTGTATGGCTACACCTTC CASSSRALYGYTF
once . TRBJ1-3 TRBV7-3 TGTGCCAGCAGCTCCGGGACGCCCGGTTCGGGAAACACCATATATTTT CASSSGTPGSGNTIYF
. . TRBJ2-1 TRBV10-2 TGCGCCAGCACCCCGGACCGCTACAATGAGCAGTTCTTC CASTPDRYNEQFF
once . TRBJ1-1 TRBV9 TGTGCCAGCAGCCCACAGGGTGCCTTGTTAAACACTGAAGCTTTCTTT CASSPQGALLNTEAFF
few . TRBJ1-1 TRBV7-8 TGTGCCAGCTCCCTTTTATGGGGTGCGAACACTGAAGCTTTCTTT CASSLLWGANTEAFF
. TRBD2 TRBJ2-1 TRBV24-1 TGTGCCACCGGGGGACTAGCGGGGGGATCATCCTACAATGAGCAGTTCTTC CATGGLAGGSSYNEQFF
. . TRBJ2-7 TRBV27 TGTGCCAGCAGTCTACGGTCATTACTTTACGAGCAGTACTTC CASSLRSLLYEQYF
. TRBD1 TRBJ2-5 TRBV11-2 TGTGCCAGCAGCCCGGGGACAGCCCAAGAGACCCAGTACTTC CASSPGTAQETQYF
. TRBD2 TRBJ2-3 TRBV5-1 TGCGCCAGCAGCGTCGGACTAGCGGGGAACACAGATACGCAGTATTTT CASSVGLAGNTDTQYF
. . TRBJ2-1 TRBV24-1 TGTGCCACCAGTGATTACAGGGAATCCTACAATGAGCAGTTCTTC CATSDYRESYNEQFF
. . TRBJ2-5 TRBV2 TGTGCCAGCATTCTCAGGCCAGGGACCCCCCAAGAGACCCAGTACTTC CASILRPGTPQETQYF
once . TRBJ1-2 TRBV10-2 TGCGCCAGCTTAGGGACCCGGGACAAAGGCTATGGCTACACCTTC CASLGTRDKGYGYTF
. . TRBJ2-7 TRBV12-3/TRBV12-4 TGTGCCAGCAGTCGGACTATACGAGGGCAGTACTTC CASSRTIRGQYF
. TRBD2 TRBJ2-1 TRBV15 TGTGCCACCAGCAGGGAATTAGCGGGGGCATACAATGAGCAGTTCTTC CATSRELAGAYNEQFF
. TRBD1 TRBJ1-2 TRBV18 TGTGCCAGCTCACCGACAGGGCCAGGGGATGGCTACACCTTC CASSPTGPGDGYTF
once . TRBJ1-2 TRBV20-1 TGCAGTGCCAGCTATAACTATGGCTACACCTTC CSASYNYGYTF
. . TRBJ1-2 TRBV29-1 TGCAGCGTTGACCGTCCAGGGGCCCCCCCCAACTATGGCTACACCTTC CSVDRPGAPPNYGYTF
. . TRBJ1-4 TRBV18 TGTGCCAGCTCCCCGGTTCAAGGGGCGAATGAAAAACTGTTTTTT CASSPVQGANEKLFF
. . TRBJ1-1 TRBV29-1 TGCAGCGTTGTAGGAGGGTTCATGAACACTGAAGCTTTCTTT CSVVGGFMNTEAFF
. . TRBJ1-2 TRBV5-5 TGTGCCAGCGCCTCTATATGGGGGCGAGGCTATGGCTACACCTTC CASASIWGRGYGYTF
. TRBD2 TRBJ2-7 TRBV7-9 TGTGCCAGCAGCTTACTCCGACTAGCGGGGGACGAGCAGTACTTC CASSLLRLAGDEQYF
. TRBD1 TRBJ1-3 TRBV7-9 TGTGCCAGCAACAAAGGGGGCAGGGGACACTCTGGAAACACCATATATTTT CASNKGGRGHSGNTIYF
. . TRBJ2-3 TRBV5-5 TGTGCCAGCAGCTCAAGGTGGGATAACACAGATACGCAGTATTTT CASSSRWDNTDTQYF
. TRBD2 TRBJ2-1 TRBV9 TGTGCCAGCAGCGCCTCGGGACTAGCGGGCTTCAATGAGCAGTTCTTC CASSASGLAGFNEQFF
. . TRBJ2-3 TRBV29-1 TGCAGCTTCCTCCGGGACGGCAGCACAGATACGCAGTATTTT CSFLRDGSTDTQYF
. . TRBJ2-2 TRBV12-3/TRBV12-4 TGTGCCAGCAGTTTCATAAACACCGGGGAGCTGTTTTTT CASSFINTGELFF